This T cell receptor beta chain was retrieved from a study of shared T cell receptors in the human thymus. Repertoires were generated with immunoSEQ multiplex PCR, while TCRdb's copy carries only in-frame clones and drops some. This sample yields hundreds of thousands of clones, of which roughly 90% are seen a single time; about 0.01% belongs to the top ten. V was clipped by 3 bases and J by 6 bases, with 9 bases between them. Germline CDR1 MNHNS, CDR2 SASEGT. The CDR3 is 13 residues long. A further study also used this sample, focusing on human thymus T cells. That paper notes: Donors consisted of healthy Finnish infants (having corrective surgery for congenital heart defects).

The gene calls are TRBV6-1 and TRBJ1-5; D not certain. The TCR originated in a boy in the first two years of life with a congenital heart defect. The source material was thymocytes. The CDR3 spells CASSDRLGQPQHF. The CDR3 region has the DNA TGTGCCAGCAGTGACAGGTTGGGTCAGCCCCAGCATTTT.